Listed below are T cell receptor beta chains from one sample, sequenced in a study of cytomegalovirus exposure and HLA in healthy donors. Using immunoSEQ multiplex PCR, the repertoire was profiled, and TCRdb retains in-frame clones only, with some absent. The table has 120,000 or so clones, approximately 67% seen once. Sequencing input: PBMCs. Source of these receptors: a man in his late teens or twenties in good health and CMV-seronegative. CDR3s include the opening cysteine and the closing phenylalanine or tryptophan. A D gene is named only where the DNA matches it firmly. Size is stated for part of the rows, as once, few or many counts, or as a class when the clone is expanded.

>TRBD1|TRBJ2-7|TRBV4-2|.
CASSQAGTGGNEQYF
TGTGCCAGCAGCCAGGCCGGGACAGGGGGCAACGAGCAGTACTTC
>.|TRBJ1-1|TRBV19|few
CASSRRNTEAFF
TGTGCCAGTAGTAGGAGGAACACTGAAGCTTTCTTT
>TRBD2|TRBJ2-1|TRBV10-3|.
CAIRRVGGPGNEQFF
TGTGCCATCAGGAGGGTGGGAGGGCCTGGCAATGAGCAGTTCTTC
>.|TRBJ2-1|TRBV7-9|few
CASSLASRGHYNEQFF
TGTGCCAGCAGCTTAGCCTCCAGGGGCCACTACAATGAGCAGTTCTTC
>TRBD2|TRBJ2-1|TRBV6-1|.
CASSDPRLAGGWNEQFF
TGTGCCAGCAGTGACCCCCGACTAGCGGGCGGTTGGAATGAGCAGTTCTTC
>TRBD1|TRBJ1-1|TRBV5-1|.
CASSSTGTGATEAFF
TGCGCCAGCAGTTCTACCGGGACAGGGGCCACTGAAGCTTTCTTT
>.|TRBJ1-3|TRBV2|.
CASSVRQSGNTIYF
TGTGCCAGCAGTGTAAGACAGTCTGGAAACACCATATATTTT
>.|TRBJ2-2|TRBV6-5|.
CASSRDRINTGELFF
TGTGCCAGCAGCCGTGACAGGATTAACACCGGGGAGCTGTTTTTT
>.|TRBJ2-3|TRBV19|.
CASSMGGRGTRQGDTQYF
TGTGCCAGTAGTATGGGGGGCAGGGGGACGAGACAGGGAGATACGCAGTATTTT
>TRBD2|TRBJ2-5|TRBV9|.
CASSPPGGGPVETQYF
TGTGCCAGCAGCCCACCTGGCGGGGGGCCGGTAGAGACCCAGTACTTC
>.|TRBJ2-7|TRBV5-5|once
CASSLYSTATYEQYF
TGTGCCAGCAGCTTGTATAGCACCGCGACCTACGAGCAGTACTTC